The TCR beta chain described here comes from a study of cytomegalovirus exposure and HLA in healthy donors. As for this clone: Its specificity is not known.

General study points: The authors listed some 150 TCR beta chains as cytomegalovirus-associated. Later analysis revealed greater clonal expansion in HLA-associated TCR beta chains than in equally common others.

The PCR made use of 60 Vbeta and 13 Jbeta primers. As originally analysed: About 10 million shared chains were among the roughly 78 million unique TCR beta chains that a later analysis counted. Clones were sequenced by immunoSEQ multiplex PCR, and TCRdb holds only the in-frame ones, with some missing. That table is the source of V, J and clone size, and D and trimming were worked out from the DNA. The sample's table shows around 60,000 clones. Germline CDR1 SGHVS, CDR2 FNYEAQ. Trimming removed 5 bases from V and 8 bases from J; junction bases left unmatched: 5. The CDR3 contains 13 residues. The sequencing input was PBMCs. The chain uses TRBV7-6 and TRBJ1-4; TRBD1 aligns across 7 bases. This sequence originates from a woman aged 18-35 years in good health and CMV-seronegative. CDR3 residues: CASSPGQWEKLFF. The CDR3 DNA reads TGTGCCAGCAGCCCGGGACAGTGGGAAAAACTGTTTTTT.